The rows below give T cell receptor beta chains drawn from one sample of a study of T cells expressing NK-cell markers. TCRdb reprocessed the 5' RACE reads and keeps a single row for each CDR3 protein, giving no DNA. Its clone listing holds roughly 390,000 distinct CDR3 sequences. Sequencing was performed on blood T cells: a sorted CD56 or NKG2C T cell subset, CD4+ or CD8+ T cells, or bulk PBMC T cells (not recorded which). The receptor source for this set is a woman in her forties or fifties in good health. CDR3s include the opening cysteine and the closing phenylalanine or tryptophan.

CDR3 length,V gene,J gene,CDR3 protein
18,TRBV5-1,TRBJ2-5,CASSPRLAGISAGETQYF
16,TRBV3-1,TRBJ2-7,CASSQEPSGLSYEQYF
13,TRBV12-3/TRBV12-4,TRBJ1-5,CASKGAVEAAQHF
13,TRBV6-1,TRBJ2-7,CASSRDWDYEQYF
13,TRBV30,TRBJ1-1,CASLDRLNTEAFF
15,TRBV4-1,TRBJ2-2,CASSKLGRNTGELFF
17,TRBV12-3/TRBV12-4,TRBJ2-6,CASSSETGSSGANVLTF
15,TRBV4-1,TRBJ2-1,CASSRTRGSYNEQFF
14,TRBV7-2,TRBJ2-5,CASSRGPLKETQYF
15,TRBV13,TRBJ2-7,CASSFRTSGGYEQYF
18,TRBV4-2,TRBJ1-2,CASSPVAGQVKENYGYTF
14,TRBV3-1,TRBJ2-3,CATKRAGLAHTQYF
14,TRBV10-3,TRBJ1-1,CAISRSGVQTEAFF
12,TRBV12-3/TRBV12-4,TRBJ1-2,CASSGQIYGYTF
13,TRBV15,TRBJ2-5,CATEREVTGTQYF
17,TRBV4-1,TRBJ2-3,CASSQGAVTSSTDTQYF
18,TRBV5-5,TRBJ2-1,CASSFEPSRGLLYNEQFF
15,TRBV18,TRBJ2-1,CASSPLLAAYNEQFF
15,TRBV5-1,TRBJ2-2,CASSLRGTDGGELFF
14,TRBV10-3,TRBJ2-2,CAISESIFTGELFF
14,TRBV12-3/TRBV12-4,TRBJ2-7,CASSLPRRPYEQYF
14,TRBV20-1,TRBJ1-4,CSASSLQVREKLFF
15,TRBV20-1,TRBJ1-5,CSARAGYNSNQPQHF
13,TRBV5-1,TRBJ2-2,CASRRDEVGELFF
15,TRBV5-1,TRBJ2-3,CASRYSGQKIDTQYF
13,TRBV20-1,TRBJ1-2,CSVGTGTGVRYTF
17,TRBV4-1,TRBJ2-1,CASSQVYRTGPYNEQFF
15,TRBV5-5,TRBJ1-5,CASSPGPNSNQPQHF
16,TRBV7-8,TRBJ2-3,CASSLAGAGSTDTQYF
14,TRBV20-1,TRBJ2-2,CSASGTTYTGELFF
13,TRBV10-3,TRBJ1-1,CAIGNRMNTEAFF
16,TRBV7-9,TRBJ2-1,CASSLVGDARTNEQFF
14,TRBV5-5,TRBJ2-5,CASSWGPRKETQYF
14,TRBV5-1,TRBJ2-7,CASSATSPSYEQYF